Reported below is one T cell receptor (beta chain). Which antigen it targets is not known. Base-call qualities are not available, and no considerably larger clone is one nucleotide away. TCR cDNA was synthesized by 5'RACE template switching, which introduced a universal primer site and unique molecular identifiers. cDNA synthesis was primed from both the TCR alpha and TCR beta constant segments. Two PCR steps were used to amplify libraries, with sample barcodes and sequencing adapters being added in the second step. Sequencing of the libraries was done on either Illumina HiSeq 2500 (2x100 bp) or NovaSeq (2x150 bp). The authors processed their data as follows. MIGEC was used to demultiplex reads and collapse the reads into UMI consensus sequences, and MiXCR was used for V(D)J alignment. Vaccine-responding clonotypes were defined with edgeR using replicate PBMC samples, requiring FDR below 0.01 and a log2 fold change above 5 up to day 15. Each bulk clonotype received a CD4 or CD8 identity based on whether the sequenced CD4 or CD8 repertoire contained that clonotype at higher abundance. TCRdb took the public reads, trimmed them with fastp at Q25, ran MiXCR for clone calling and kept in-frame beta chains. Rows are combined by CDR3 protein, so each entry shows the most common genes and DNA. Clone size and V and J calls follow TCRdb, not the original study. Counted in this sample were about 580,000 distinct CDR3 sequences; around a sixth of them appeared once. Roughly 17% of the sample rests with the top ten.

The record originates from a study of T cells after yellow fever vaccination (dated by TCRdb to between 2018 and 2020). Looking at the study overall: The SMART-Seq v4 Ultra Low Input RNA kit was used to prepare libraries from fractions with low cell numbers. To follow T-cell clones before and after primary and booster YFV17D yellow fever vaccination, bulk TCR alpha and beta repertoires were sequenced over time. Blood was drawn at multiple timepoints before and after primary and secondary immunization, with bulk PBMC replicates and cell subsets isolated. Two healthy male donors, one aged 18 to 30 and one aged 30 to 40 years, made up the cohort.

CDR1 and CDR2, looked up from the germline V gene, are MDHEN and SYDVKM. Relative to germline, V is 6 bases shorter and J is 6 bases shorter, with 17 bases between their ends. The CDR3 measures 15 amino acids from cysteine to phenylalanine. CDR3 DNA only is kept here, 45 bases in frame from base 1. The treatment or condition label corresponds to: live attenuated yellow fever vaccine strain. Two biological replicates of bulk PBMCs were collected at each blood-draw timepoint. A standard Ficoll-Paque protocol was used to isolate PBMCs from peripheral blood. TriZol was used to extract RNA from bulk PBMCs, from CD4 and CD8 fractions, and from dextramer-positive and dextramer-negative fractions. Study-level results and caveats: Compared with the primary T-cell response, the secondary T-cell response was faster but weaker, reaching its peak on day 5 rather than on day 15. Computational filtering was needed because FACS-sorted repertoires could contain abundant contaminating clonotypes from the bulk population. Because only a couple of donors were included in the study, the extent to which the findings can be generalized is limited. Most clones expanded after primary vaccination (around 96% of CD4 and 80% to 90% of CD8) were re-detected after the booster, suggesting that broad memory maintenance occurred. A small fraction of clonotypes showed up in both the CD4 and CD8 compartments, probably as a result of convergent recombination.

This TCR came from a man aged 18 to 30 who received the YFV17D yellow fever vaccine. Sequenced here: PBMCs, sampled 5 to 6 days after the first yellow fever vaccination. The rearranged segments are TRBV28 and TRBJ2-2; the D segment might be TRBD1 or TRBD2, since each matches 7 bases. The sequenced DNA: TGTGCCAGCAGCCACGCCCCAGGGGGGGCCGGGGAGCTGTTTTTT. Translated, this gives CASSHAPGGAGELFF.